This T cell receptor beta chain is drawn from a study of cytomegalovirus exposure and HLA in healthy donors. Findings and limits, study-wide: The authors listed around 150 TCR beta chains as cytomegalovirus-associated.

Trimming took 6 bases from V and 0 from J; bases not matched to a gene: 6. The CDR3 spans 15 residues. CDR1 and CDR2 (germline): LNHDA, SQIVND (reference sequence). Some clones are missing from TCRdb's copy, which holds only in-frame ones; the method was immunoSEQ multiplex PCR. The table lists about 49,000 clones, around 94% of them singletons. Comments on this clone: Its matching antigen is unknown.

The sample was PBMCs. The chain links TRBV19 to TRBJ2-3; 7 bases line up with TRBD2. The sequence was obtained from a woman aged 18-29 years in good health and CMV-seropositive. The CDR3 protein is CASSGLAVSTDTQYF. The DNA of the CDR3 is TGTGCCAGTAGCGGTCTAGCGGTCAGCACAGATACGCAGTATTTT.